This T cell receptor (beta chain) appears in the sequencing data of a study of T-cell reconstitution after alpha-beta-depleted transplantation in children. Study-level findings and limits: One year after transplant, T-cell counts and diversity came mostly from newly produced T cells. Several patients had high TCRbeta diversity at day 60; it came from surviving recipient T cells and thymic progenitors.

Ten or more counts support this clonotype. Its antigen is not known. Trimming cost V 3 bases and J 7 bases; bases outside gene matches: 9. The CDR3 covers 16 residues. Unique molecular identifiers were incorporated when the TCRbeta library was constructed. TCRdb passed the PCR reads through MiXCR, listing each CDR3 protein once. The table shows hundreds of thousands of distinct CDR3 sequences, with approximately 11% occurring only once. This clonotype was obtained from a child younger than two with acute myeloid leukemia, due to receive a stem cell transplant. The J gene is TRBJ2-1, the V gene TRBV12-3 or TRBV12-4; 10 bases line up with TRBD2. The input for sequencing was PBMCs, taken before TCRalphabeta/CD19-depleted stem cell transplant. CDR3 sequence (DNA): TGTGCCAGCAGTTTGACTAGCGGGCGGCGGGGTAATGAGCAGTTCTTC. Protein: CASSLTSGRRGNEQFF.